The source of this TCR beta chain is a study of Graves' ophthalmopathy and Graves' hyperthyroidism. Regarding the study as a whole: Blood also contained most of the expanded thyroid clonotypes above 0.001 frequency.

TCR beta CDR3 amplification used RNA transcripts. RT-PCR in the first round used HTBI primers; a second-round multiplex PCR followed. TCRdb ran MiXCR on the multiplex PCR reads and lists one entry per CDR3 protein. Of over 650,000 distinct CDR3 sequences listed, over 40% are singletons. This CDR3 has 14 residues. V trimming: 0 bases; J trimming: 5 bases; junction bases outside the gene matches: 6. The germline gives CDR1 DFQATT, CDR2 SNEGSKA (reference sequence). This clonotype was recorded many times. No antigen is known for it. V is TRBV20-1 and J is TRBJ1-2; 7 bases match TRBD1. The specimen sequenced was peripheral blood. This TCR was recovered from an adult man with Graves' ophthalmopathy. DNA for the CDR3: TGCAGTGCTAGAGAGAACAGGGGCGAATATGGCTACACCTTC. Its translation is CSARENRGEYGYTF.